This is a list of T cell receptor beta chains from one sample in a study of TIL therapy for anti-PD-1-resistant metastatic lung cancer. Assay: immunoSEQ multiplex PCR; the TCRdb copy retains only in-frame clones and omits some. The sample includes more than 90,000 clones, roughly 65% seen only once; the top ten take about a tenth. The sample here was tumor tissue, taken at baseline. The receptors were gathered from a person aged 25 to 85 with non-small cell lung cancer. Each CDR3 is given with its conserved first and last residue.

v_gene	j_gene	CDR3aa
TRBV11-2	TRBJ2-3	CASSLDTQYF
TRBV6-5	TRBJ2-3	CASSYSIGVTDTQYF
TRBV19	TRBJ2-3	CASSIRGLGSTDTQYF
TRBV2	TRBJ1-5	CASSEEGNQPQHF
TRBV27	TRBJ2-3	CASSSTTSGRADTQYF
TRBV4-3	TRBJ2-3	CASSQDLFAGGPTDTQYF
TRBV5-4	TRBJ1-6	CASSLSNSYNSPLHF
TRBV5-6	TRBJ2-1	CASSLTGLALNEQFF
TRBV2	TRBJ2-2	CASSPGLAMTGELFF
TRBV20-1	TRBJ2-1	CSASSGRSEQFF